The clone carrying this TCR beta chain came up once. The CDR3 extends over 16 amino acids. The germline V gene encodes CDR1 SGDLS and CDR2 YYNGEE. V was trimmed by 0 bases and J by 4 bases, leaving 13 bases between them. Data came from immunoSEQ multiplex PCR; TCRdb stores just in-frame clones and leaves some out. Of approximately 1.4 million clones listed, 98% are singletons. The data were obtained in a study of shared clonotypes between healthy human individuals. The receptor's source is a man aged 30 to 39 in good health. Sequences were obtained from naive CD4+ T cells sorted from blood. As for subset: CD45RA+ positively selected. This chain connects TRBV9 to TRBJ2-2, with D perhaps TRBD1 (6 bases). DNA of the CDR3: TGTGCCAGCAGCGTAGCTGTACAGGGCCTCACCGGGGAGCTGTTTTTT. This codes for CASSVAVQGLTGELFF.